Listed below are T cell receptor beta chains from one sample, sequenced in a study of cytomegalovirus exposure and HLA in healthy donors. Clones were sequenced by immunoSEQ multiplex PCR, and TCRdb holds only the in-frame ones, with some missing. Of about 190,000 clones in the sample, roughly 76% were seen once. What was sequenced was PBMCs. Source of these receptors: a middle-aged man in good health and CMV-seropositive. The CDR3 runs from the conserved cysteine through the conserved F or W. D genes are given only for firm matches. Not all rows give a size; the values are once, few, many and, for expanded clones, a class.

CDR3nt: TGTGCCAGCAGCTTAACCCAGGGGGCGCGATTCAATGAGCAGTTCTTC
CDR3aa: CASSLTQGARFNEQFF
j_gene: TRBJ2-1
abundance: NA
d_gene: TRBD1
v_gene: TRBV7-9
len: 16

CDR3nt: TGTGCCAGCAGCAAATTTGGACAGTCCTACGAGCAGTACTTC
CDR3aa: CASSKFGQSYEQYF
j_gene: TRBJ2-7
abundance: NA
d_gene: NA
v_gene: TRBV6-5
len: 14

CDR3nt: TGTGCCAGCAGTGAGAGGGGGCTGGGCAATCAGCCCCAGCATTTT
CDR3aa: CASSERGLGNQPQHF
j_gene: TRBJ1-5
abundance: few
d_gene: TRBD1
v_gene: TRBV2
len: 15

CDR3nt: TGTGCCACTACTGAGGTCCCCTACAATGAGCAGTTCTTC
CDR3aa: CATTEVPYNEQFF
j_gene: TRBJ2-1
abundance: NA
d_gene: NA
v_gene: TRBV19
len: 13

CDR3nt: TGTGCCAGCAGTGAAGGGGGGGTTCGCGAGCAGTACTTC
CDR3aa: CASSEGGVREQYF
j_gene: TRBJ2-7
abundance: NA
d_gene: TRBD2
v_gene: TRBV25-1
len: 13

CDR3nt: TGTGCCAGTGAGGACAGGATGGTCGGCGAGCAGTACTTC
CDR3aa: CASEDRMVGEQYF
j_gene: TRBJ2-7
abundance: NA
d_gene: TRBD1
v_gene: TRBV19
len: 13

CDR3nt: TGTGCCAGCAGCGCCCGGACAGGGGGAGGCACCGGGGAGCTGTTTTTT
CDR3aa: CASSARTGGGTGELFF
j_gene: TRBJ2-2
abundance: NA
d_gene: TRBD1
v_gene: TRBV11-3
len: 16

CDR3nt: TGTGCCAGCAGACCAATAGACAGGGGGCTTTACGAGCAGTACTTC
CDR3aa: CASRPIDRGLYEQYF
j_gene: TRBJ2-7
abundance: NA
d_gene: TRBD1
v_gene: TRBV6-5
len: 15

CDR3nt: TGTGCCAGCAGCGGAAGACAAGTCGCTGAAGCTTTCTTT
CDR3aa: CASSGRQVAEAFF
j_gene: TRBJ1-1
abundance: NA
d_gene: NA
v_gene: TRBV9
len: 13

CDR3nt: TGTGCCAGCAGCTTTACAGGGGGGAATTCACCCCTCCACTTT
CDR3aa: CASSFTGGNSPLHF
j_gene: TRBJ1-6
abundance: NA
d_gene: TRBD1
v_gene: TRBV5-5
len: 14

CDR3nt: TGTGCCAGCAGCCAAGAAACAGGGGGCCAAGAGACCCAGTACTTC
CDR3aa: CASSQETGGQETQYF
j_gene: TRBJ2-5
abundance: NA
d_gene: TRBD1
v_gene: TRBV4-2
len: 15

CDR3nt: TGTGCCATCAGTGAGTCAGGCAGGCGGGTCCTCCCTAACGAGCAGTACTTC
CDR3aa: CAISESGRRVLPNEQYF
j_gene: TRBJ2-7
abundance: NA
d_gene: NA
v_gene: TRBV10-3
len: 17

CDR3nt: TGTGCCTGGGCGGGAGGGGGCAATCAGCCCCAGCATTTT
CDR3aa: CAWAGGGNQPQHF
j_gene: TRBJ1-5
abundance: NA
d_gene: NA
v_gene: TRBV30
len: 13

CDR3nt: TGTTCCAGCAGCTCTACGGGGGGCCGCACCTACGAGCAGTACTTC
CDR3aa: CSSSSTGGRTYEQYF
j_gene: TRBJ2-7
abundance: NA
d_gene: NA
v_gene: TRBV7-3
len: 15

CDR3nt: TGTGCCAGCAGCTTAGTTGCGGCGGTGAACACTGAAGCTTTCTTT
CDR3aa: CASSLVAAVNTEAFF
j_gene: TRBJ1-1
abundance: NA
d_gene: NA
v_gene: TRBV7-6
len: 15

CDR3nt: TGTGCCAGCAGCGTACAGGGCCGTCAGGCAGATACGCAGTATTTT
CDR3aa: CASSVQGRQADTQYF
j_gene: TRBJ2-3
abundance: few
d_gene: NA
v_gene: TRBV7-3
len: 15

CDR3nt: TGTGCCAGCTCACCACTAGGGGGTATCAACTCCTACGAGCAGTACTTC
CDR3aa: CASSPLGGINSYEQYF
j_gene: TRBJ2-7
abundance: NA
d_gene: NA
v_gene: TRBV18
len: 16

CDR3nt: TGTGCCAGCAGCTCCCCCGCCGGGGACACAGATACGCAGTATTTT
CDR3aa: CASSSPAGDTDTQYF
j_gene: TRBJ2-3
abundance: once
d_gene: NA
v_gene: TRBV7-6
len: 15

CDR3nt: TGTGCCAGTAGGTATGGACTAACGAACACCGGGGAGCTGTTTTTT
CDR3aa: CASRYGLTNTGELFF
j_gene: TRBJ2-2
abundance: few
d_gene: NA
v_gene: TRBV19
len: 15

CDR3nt: TGCAGCGTCGGGTCACATCTAGGGAGTTACGAGCAGTACTTC
CDR3aa: CSVGSHLGSYEQYF
j_gene: TRBJ2-7
abundance: NA
d_gene: NA
v_gene: TRBV29-1
len: 14

CDR3nt: TGTGCCAGCAGCGTCTTAGCGGGGGGATGGGAGACCCAGTACTTC
CDR3aa: CASSVLAGGWETQYF
j_gene: TRBJ2-5
abundance: NA
d_gene: TRBD2
v_gene: TRBV7-2
len: 15

CDR3nt: TGTGCCTGGACACAGGCTAGCGGAAATAGAGTGGATACGCAGTATTTT
CDR3aa: CAWTQASGNRVDTQYF
j_gene: TRBJ2-3
abundance: NA
d_gene: TRBD2
v_gene: TRBV30
len: 16

CDR3nt: TGTGCCACCAGCAGAGATCGAGGACAGGGGGAAGAGCAGTACTTC
CDR3aa: CATSRDRGQGEEQYF
j_gene: TRBJ2-7
abundance: NA
d_gene: TRBD1
v_gene: TRBV15
len: 15

CDR3nt: TGCGCCTCCCACGAGGGGGTGGCAGATGAGCAGTTCTTC
CDR3aa: CASHEGVADEQFF
j_gene: TRBJ2-1
abundance: once
d_gene: NA
v_gene: TRBV5-1
len: 13

CDR3nt: TGTGCCAGCTCACTGAGGGGGGGGCGAGGGACTGAAGCTTTCTTT
CDR3aa: CASSLRGGRGTEAFF
j_gene: TRBJ1-1
abundance: NA
d_gene: NA
v_gene: TRBV18
len: 15

CDR3nt: TGTGCCAGCAGCCCCCAGGGAGCGGGGACGCAGTTCTTC
CDR3aa: CASSPQGAGTQFF
j_gene: TRBJ2-1
abundance: NA
d_gene: TRBD2
v_gene: TRBV9
len: 13

CDR3nt: TGTGCCAGCAGCGCTAGCGGGGGCTACGAGCAGTACTTC
CDR3aa: CASSASGGYEQYF
j_gene: TRBJ2-7
abundance: NA
d_gene: TRBD2
v_gene: TRBV9
len: 13

CDR3nt: TGTGCCAGCAGCAAAGCCGACAGCCTGAACACTGAAGCTTTCTTT
CDR3aa: CASSKADSLNTEAFF
j_gene: TRBJ1-1
abundance: NA
d_gene: NA
v_gene: TRBV21-1
len: 15

CDR3nt: TGTGCCAGCAGCTTGGGGGGATTGGACACTGAAGCTTTCTTT
CDR3aa: CASSLGGLDTEAFF
j_gene: TRBJ1-1
abundance: NA
d_gene: NA
v_gene: TRBV9
len: 14

CDR3nt: TGCGCCAGCAGCCAACAGCCTAGCGGGGGGGCCGACGAGACCCAGTACTTC
CDR3aa: CASSQQPSGGADETQYF
j_gene: TRBJ2-5
abundance: NA
d_gene: TRBD2
v_gene: TRBV4-3
len: 17

CDR3nt: TGTGCCACCAGCAGAGAGGGAGGAGTCTTCACAGATACGCAGTATTTT
CDR3aa: CATSREGGVFTDTQYF
j_gene: TRBJ2-3
abundance: NA
d_gene: NA
v_gene: TRBV15
len: 16

CDR3nt: TGTGCCAGCAGCTTGATGAGCGGGGGGGACTCAGATACGCAGTATTTT
CDR3aa: CASSLMSGGDSDTQYF
j_gene: TRBJ2-3
abundance: NA
d_gene: TRBD2
v_gene: TRBV5-4
len: 16

CDR3nt: TGTGCCAGCAGCCATCAAGCGCCGGGACAGGGGGTAGGCTCTGGGGCCAACGTCCTGACTTTC
CDR3aa: CASSHQAPGQGVGSGANVLTF
j_gene: TRBJ2-6
abundance: NA
d_gene: TRBD1
v_gene: TRBV4-2
len: 21

CDR3nt: TGTGCCAGCAGTCCTGGACTTAACACCGGGGAGCTGTTTTTT
CDR3aa: CASSPGLNTGELFF
j_gene: TRBJ2-2
abundance: few
d_gene: NA
v_gene: TRBV6-5
len: 14

CDR3nt: TGTGCCTGGAGTGTCCGACAGGGGAACTATGGCTACACCTTC
CDR3aa: CAWSVRQGNYGYTF
j_gene: TRBJ1-2
abundance: NA
d_gene: TRBD1
v_gene: TRBV30
len: 14

CDR3nt: TGTGCCACTGAGGACAGGTTCAGCTACGAGCAGTACTTC
CDR3aa: CATEDRFSYEQYF
j_gene: TRBJ2-7
abundance: NA
d_gene: TRBD1
v_gene: TRBV19
len: 13

CDR3nt: TGTGCCAGTAGTGAAACCTGGACTAGTTTCGAGCAGTACTTC
CDR3aa: CASSETWTSFEQYF
j_gene: TRBJ2-7
abundance: NA
d_gene: TRBD2
v_gene: TRBV19
len: 14

CDR3nt: TGTGCCAGCAGCTTAATAGCGGGCAGCAATGAAAAACTGTTTTTT
CDR3aa: CASSLIAGSNEKLFF
j_gene: TRBJ1-4
abundance: NA
d_gene: NA
v_gene: TRBV5-6
len: 15

CDR3nt: TGCAGCGTTGGACAGGGGGCGAATGGGGCCAACGTCCTGACTTTC
CDR3aa: CSVGQGANGANVLTF
j_gene: TRBJ2-6
abundance: NA
d_gene: TRBD1
v_gene: TRBV29-1
len: 15

CDR3nt: TGCGCCAGCAGCCCACAGGGGGAGCGCACAGATACGCAGTATTTT
CDR3aa: CASSPQGERTDTQYF
j_gene: TRBJ2-3
abundance: NA
d_gene: TRBD1
v_gene: TRBV5-1
len: 15

CDR3nt: TGTGCCAGCAGCTTAGTGGCGGGAGGTAATGAAAAACTGTTTTTT
CDR3aa: CASSLVAGGNEKLFF
j_gene: TRBJ1-4
abundance: NA
d_gene: NA
v_gene: TRBV7-2
len: 15

CDR3nt: TGTGCCTGTAAATATGAGGGTGATCAGCCCCAGCATTTT
CDR3aa: CACKYEGDQPQHF
j_gene: TRBJ1-5
abundance: NA
d_gene: NA
v_gene: TRBV30
len: 13

CDR3nt: TGCAGCGTTCGGACAGGGAGGGCCTACGAGCAGTACTTC
CDR3aa: CSVRTGRAYEQYF
j_gene: TRBJ2-7
abundance: once
d_gene: NA
v_gene: TRBV29-1
len: 13

CDR3nt: TGTGCCAGCTCAATTGGACAGGGCGTGAACACTGAAGCTTTCTTT
CDR3aa: CASSIGQGVNTEAFF
j_gene: TRBJ1-1
abundance: NA
d_gene: TRBD1
v_gene: TRBV6-6
len: 15

CDR3nt: TGTGCCAGCAGTTACTCGAGCTATAGGGGCTATGGCTACATCTTC
CDR3aa: CASSYSSYRGYGYIF
j_gene: TRBJ1-2
abundance: NA
d_gene: NA
v_gene: TRBV6-5
len: 15